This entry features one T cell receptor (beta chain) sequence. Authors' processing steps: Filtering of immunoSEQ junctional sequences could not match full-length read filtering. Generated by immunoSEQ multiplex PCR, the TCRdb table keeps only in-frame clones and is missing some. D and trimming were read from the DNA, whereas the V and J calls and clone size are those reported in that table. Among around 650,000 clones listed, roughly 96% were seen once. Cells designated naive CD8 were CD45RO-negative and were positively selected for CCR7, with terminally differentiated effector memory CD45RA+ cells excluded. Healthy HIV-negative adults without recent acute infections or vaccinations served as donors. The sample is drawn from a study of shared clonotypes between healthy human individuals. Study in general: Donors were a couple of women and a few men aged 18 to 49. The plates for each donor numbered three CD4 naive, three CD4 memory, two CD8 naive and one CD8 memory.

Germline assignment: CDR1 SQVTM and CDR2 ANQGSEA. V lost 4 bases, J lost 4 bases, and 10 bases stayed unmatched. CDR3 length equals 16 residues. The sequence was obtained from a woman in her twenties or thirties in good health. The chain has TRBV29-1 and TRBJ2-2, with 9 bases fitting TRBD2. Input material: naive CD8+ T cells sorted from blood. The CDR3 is CSVGEGAGGGTGELFF. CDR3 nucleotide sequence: TGCAGCGTTGGAGAAGGGGCGGGAGGGGGCACCGGGGAGCTGTTTTTT.